This TCR beta chain is drawn from a study of T cells in Graves' hyperthyroidism and ophthalmopathy. Study summary: Initial diagnosis, before any treatment, was when peripheral blood was collected.

The CDR3 regions of TCR beta were amplified from RNA transcripts. Initially, a first-round RT-PCR of the TCR CDR3 employed the HTBI primer set. Via MiXCR, TCRdb re-called the multiplex PCR reads, giving one row per CDR3 protein. The sample has nearly 600,000 distinct CDR3 sequences, around 13% seen once. This clonotype was recorded at least ten times. V lost 0 bases to trimming and J lost 5 bases; unmatched junction nucleotides: 6. The CDR3 spans 15 residues. Germline V lookup: CDR1 GTSNPN, CDR2 SVGIG (reference sequence). Patients aged 18 to 65 had newly diagnosed hyperthyroidism lasting under 2 months. For the diagnoses, clinical symptoms, serum thyroxine and TRAb, thyroid ultrasound and orbital computed tomography were used. The source of the PBMCs was over 8.5 ml of fresh peripheral blood.

The chain recombines TRBV30 with TRBJ2-1; 8 bases are a match to TRBD2. The sample was blood. This receptor was identified in a woman in her 30s with Graves' hyperthyroidism that later progressed to Graves' ophthalmopathy. CDR3 amino acids: CAWSVSSAGDNEQFF. The CDR3 coding sequence is TGTGCCTGGAGTGTTAGTTCAGCGGGGGACAATGAGCAGTTCTTC.